Each of the 8 T cell receptor beta chains below was sequenced from the same sample in a study of CD8 T cells in ankylosing spondylitis. TCRdb redid the calling of the 5' RACE reads with MiXCR, one entry per CDR3 protein. The table has about 27,000 distinct CDR3 sequences, approximately 7.9% seen once; the top ten hold approximately 31%. The sample comprised blood. These TCRs come from a male donor with ankylosing spondylitis or in good health (not recorded which).

The table lists this clonotype with a few counts. The chain has TRBV27 and TRBJ1-2; D is perhaps TRBD1 (5 bases). CDR3 length: 15 residues. V was trimmed by 5 bases and J by 7 bases, leaving 20 bases between them. Germline V gene lookup returns CDR1 MNHEY and CDR2 SMNVEV (reference sequence). The CDR3 DNA sequence: TGTGCCAGCAGTCTAAGTTGGGGCACTAGCTTTGGCTACACCTTC. Translation: CASSLSWGTSFGYTF.

The chain has TRBV20-1 and TRBJ2-3; 13 bases fit TRBD2. V gave up 3 bases and J gave up 4 bases; unmatched junction bases: 1. From germline, CDR1 is DFQATT and CDR2 SNEGSKA (reference sequence). This CDR3 has 14 amino acids. The DNA of the CDR3 is TGCAGTGCTAGGACTAGCGGGGGGTCAGATACGCAGTATTTT. It encodes CSARTSGGSDTQYF.

This clonotype was seen at least ten times. One end of the junction fails to match germline, which may point to a read error. The chain couples TRBV7-7 to TRBJ2-2; 8 nucleotides align to TRBD1. The germline CDR1 and CDR2 sequences are SSHAT and FNYEAQ (reference sequence). The CDR3 is made up of 16 amino acids. This CDR3 is CASSLLRTGSTGELFF. The CDR3 nucleotides are TGTGCTAGCAGCTTACTACGGACAGGGAGCACCGGGGAGCTGTTTTTT.

The J gene is TRBJ2-1, the V gene TRBV20-1, with D perhaps given as TRBD1 or TRBD2 (5 bases each). V was clipped by 5 bases and J by 4 bases, with 9 bases between them. The CDR3 length is 12 residues. Germline V CDR1 and CDR2: DFQATT, SNEGSKA (reference sequence). CDR3 in amino acids: CSARGPYNEQFF. The CDR3 bases are TGCAGTGCTCGGGGACCTTACAATGAGCAGTTCTTC.

This chain uses TRBV5-1 with TRBJ2-1; 9 bases fit TRBD2. V lost 0 bases, J lost 6 bases, and 4 bases stayed unmatched. The CDR3 loop spans 15 amino acids. Germline values: CDR1 SGHRS, CDR2 YFSETQ. DNA for the CDR3: TGCGCCAGCAGCTTGGGACTAGCGGAAATCAATGAGCAGTTCTTC. Encoded protein: CASSLGLAEINEQFF. Full variable domain (outside the CDR3, taken from reference TRBV5-1 and TRBJ2-1): KAGVTQTPRYLIKTRGQQVTLSCSPISGHRSVSWYQQTPGQGLQFLFEYFSETQRNKGNFPGRFSGRQFSNSRSEMNVSTLELGDSALYLCASSLGLAEINEQFFGPGTRLTVL.

This clonotype was counted between two and nine times. The chain is built from TRBV5-6 and TRBJ2-1, with D unresolved. The CDR3 consists of 13 residues. Trimming removed 6 bases from V and 8 bases from J, with 15 bases in between. Germline values: CDR1 SGHDT, CDR2 YYEEEE. CDR3 nucleotides: TGTGCCAGCAAACGGAGAGTAGCCCATGAGCAGTTCTTC. Residues: CASKRRVAHEQFF.

The rearrangement joins TRBV5-1 to TRBJ2-2; perhaps TRBD1 as D (6 bases). The CDR3 has 16 amino acids. Per the germline V gene, CDR1 is SGHRS and CDR2 is YFSETQ. The germline V and J ends were trimmed by 0 bases and 6 bases, with 15 bases remaining between them. The CDR3 region is CASSLVQGLDPGELFF. In nucleotides, the CDR3 is TGCGCCAGCAGCTTGGTTCAGGGGTTAGACCCCGGGGAGCTGTTTTTT. Together with reference TRBV5-1 and TRBJ2-2, the CDR3 gives the full variable domain: KAGVTQTPRYLIKTRGQQVTLSCSPISGHRSVSWYQQTPGQGLQFLFEYFSETQRNKGNFPGRFSGRQFSNSRSEMNVSTLELGDSALYLCASSLVQGLDPGELFFGEGSRLTVL.

This clonotype has a count of ten or more. The chain has TRBV7-2 and TRBJ1-1, with D perhaps TRBD1 (6 bases). CDR1 and CDR2 from the germline V gene are SGHTA and FQGNSA. The CDR3 extends over 13 amino acids. V dropped 1 base and J dropped 11 bases, with 14 bases sitting between them. The CDR3 nucleotides read TGTGCCAGCAGCTTAGGGGGGCTTTGGAAGGCTTTCTTT. Translated: CASSLGGLWKAFF.